Sequencing of this T cell receptor beta chain was carried out in a study of cytomegalovirus exposure and HLA in healthy donors. Assay used: immunoSEQ multiplex PCR; TCRdb lists only in-frame clones, some missing. The sample consists of under 200,000 clones, over 85% of them appearing once. This clone was observed a single time. Its antigen remains unknown. Notes on the study in general: Reportedly, diagnosis of cytomegalovirus status by the classifier showed high specificity and sensitivity.

The CDR3 runs 12 residues. Trimming cost V 11 bases and J 2 bases, with 13 bases left between them. CDR1 and CDR2 from the germline V gene are MNHNS and SASEGT. V gene TRBV6-1 combines with J gene TRBJ2-7, with TRBD2 as a possible D gene (5 bases). The TCR originated in a woman aged 18-30 years in good health and CMV-seropositive. Sequenced input: PBMCs. CDR3 bases: TGTGCCTCAGAGGGAGACGCCTACGAGCAGTACTTC. Translated, it gives CASEGDAYEQYF.